This TCR beta chain stems from a study of T cell responses to AZD1222 COVID-19 vaccine. Whole-study findings and limits: AZD1222 recipients seropositive at baseline numbered only six or seven.

A note on this clone: Its antigen is not identified.

The CDR3 has 12 amino acids. Trimming stripped 2 bases from V and 8 bases from J, with 6 bases between. Germline V gene sequence: CDR1 ENHRY, CDR2 SYGVKD. Assay used: immunoSEQ multiplex PCR; TCRdb lists only in-frame clones, some missing. The sample contains some 150,000 clones, around 90% of which appear only once. The origin of this receptor is an adult in good health. The chain uses TRBV10-3 and TRBJ1-4; D remains ambiguous. The starting material was peripheral blood, obtained on day 0 of AZD1222 vaccination. The CDR3 nucleotides read TGTGCCATCAGTGAGGGGGTGGAAAAACTGTTTTTT. This translates into CAISEGVEKLFF.